Described below is a single T cell receptor beta chain sequence and its context. Its antigen is undetermined. The germline V gene encodes CDR1 MNHNS and CDR2 SASEGT. This CDR3 is 13 amino acids long. V lost 0 bases and J 12 bases, leaving 14 bases between the germline ends. A second PCR, run for roughly 7 to 12 cycles, used a sample-barcoded 5' primer plus a J-beta primer mix. TCRdb reprocessed the 5' RACE reads with MiXCR, giving one entry per CDR3 protein. The data show hundreds of thousands of distinct CDR3 sequences, approximately 30% seen once. The sample is drawn from a study of blood T cells in healthy people across ages. Study findings and constraints: Unsorted PBMCs blocked a conclusive comparison of naive and antigen-experienced cells.

The sequence came from a woman of 80 years or more in good health. The genes are TRBV6-1 and TRBJ1-2; D not certain. The sequenced material came from blood. The CDR3 coding sequence is TGTGCCAGCAGTGAAGCAAGGCAGGAGGCCCACACCTTC. Protein sequence: CASSEARQEAHTF.